This TCR beta chain was observed in a study of human T cells and chemical hapten exposure. Overall study results and limits: Significantly more large CDR3 similarity clusters were formed by expanded TCRs than by controls.

Time point meaning: patch test 1, 2 weeks after DPC sensitization. Treatment defined: therapeutic diphenylcyclopropenone sensitization with weekly scalp DPC. Donation of samples came from alopecia patients who were 18 to 70 years old and suitable for DPC. TCRdb re-called the RACE reads through MiXCR, storing one row per CDR3 protein. The table has fewer than 500,000 distinct CDR3 sequences, nearly 5% seen once. About this clonotype itself: Its specificity is unknown.

This specimen consisted of whole blood, obtained in connection with sensitization to the hapten diphenylcyclopropenone (DPC). The receptor's source is a woman in her forties or fifties with alopecia areata. Some clones in this sample may be carry-over from other donors' samples.

In DNA form, the CDR3 reads TGCAGTGCTAGACCGTCGATAGGGTCTGGCTACACCTTC. Amino acids: CSARPSIGSGYTF. This rearrangement joins TRBV20-1 to TRBJ1-2; D is ambiguous. This CDR3 region has 13 residues. Per germline, CDR1 DFQATT and CDR2 SNEGSKA (reference sequence). Trimming took 2 bases from V and 7 from J, leaving 14 bases between them.